This TCR beta chain was obtained from a study of post-analysis software for immune sequencing data. Study information: Some patients lacked subtype; others had relapsing-remitting, secondary progressive or progressive-relapsing disease.

The study, taken as a whole, reports: For normalized Chao1 diversity, multiple sclerosis patients scored significantly lower than controls did. Samples from one preparation batch, clustered by F measure, grouped strongly together. TRBV segments more frequent in patients than in controls numbered several and included TRBV5-6, TRBV5-1 and TRBV20-1.

Unique molecular identifiers had been added to the TCR beta cDNA libraries. From around 1 to 10 million T cells, 500,000 or so cDNA molecules were obtained. TCRdb re-called the PCR reads with MiXCR, one entry per CDR3 protein. The sample lists fewer than 850,000 distinct CDR3 sequences; 30% were seen once. From germline, CDR1 is LGHDT and CDR2 YNNKEL (reference sequence). V lost 2 bases and J 5 bases, leaving 8 bases between the germline ends. The CDR3 has 13 amino acids. In its sample, this clonotype was seen a few times. Its antigen is undetermined. The J gene is TRBJ2-3, the V gene TRBV3-1; D ambiguous. This TCR derives from a girl aged 5 to 17 with multiple sclerosis. The sequenced material came from blood. The chain's CDR3 is CASSQTGRDTQYF. In DNA, the CDR3 is TGTGCCAGCAGCCAAACGGGTAGAGATACGCAGTATTTT.